What follows is one TCR beta chain and its context. Its antigen is not yet known. This could be a read error, since a much larger clone is one nucleotide away. Using the deep immunoSEQ assay, TCR CDR3 regions were amplified from genomic DNA by multiplex PCR. For each cell subset, the extracted genomic DNA was distributed evenly across all wells of several immunoSEQ 96-well plates, and each plate served as one replicate. Each replicate PCR for sorted subsets received about 210 ng genomic DNA, equal to roughly 30,000 T cell genomes. Purified libraries were measured with a Qubit 3.0 fluorometer, size-checked on a Bioanalyzer 2100, and measured again with the KAPA Library Quantification kit. Every immunoSEQ 96-well plate was sequenced on a separate single-read 150-cycle Illumina NextSeq 550 flow cell. The paper's processing steps were these. Because the immunoSEQ output included only junctional sequences and no quality scores, the filtering could not be the same as the filtering used for full-length reads. To assign V/J genes and CDR3, sequences were annotated against IMGT germline references using PyIR, a Python wrapper for IgBLAST v1.9. Reads with weak V/J assignments (E-value above 1e-6), missing CDR3, stop codons, out-of-frame junctions, or ambiguous translated residues were removed. V3J clonotypes were defined as sequences sharing an identical inferred V gene, J gene, and CDR3 amino acid sequence. The percentage overlap between two repertoires was calculated by dividing the number of shared unique clonotypes by the size of the smaller repertoire. Richness of each repertoire was evaluated using RTK rarefaction, the Chao1 estimator, and Recon v2.1 estimates of unobserved clonotypes. OLGA was used to compute generation probabilities for all TCRbeta clonotypes that the gDNA method yielded from a handful of donors. Sourced from immuneACCESS, this table was stored by TCRdb with only in-frame sequences that have V and J called. A share of the clones is absent; for the studies checked, an unresolved V gene accounts for under half, and the remainder has no known explanation. From that table come the V and J calls and clone size; the DNA was used to work out D and trimming. The sample has approximately 740,000 clones on record, about 74% of them singletons. The ten biggest clones cover about 1.8% of the sample.

The data originate from a study of shared clonotypes between healthy human individuals (dated by TCRdb to 2019 to 2021). Background on the whole study: Three men and two women, aged 18 to 49 years, made up the cohort. Blood TCR repertoires of about five healthy adults were deeply sequenced to estimate repertoire size and the extent of clonotype sharing between individuals. Per donor, leukapheresis produced somewhere between about 0.85 and 8.9 billion PBMCs. To increase sequencing depth and limit assay-specific biases, TCR repertoire library preparation and sequencing were carried out by different laboratories using diverse techniques. Per donor, three plates each were used for CD4 naive and CD4 memory, two for CD8 naive, and one for CD8 memory.

Findings and caveats that apply to the study as a whole: Naive subsets generally had larger estimated clonotype richness than memory subsets did. When several donors were compared, the shared fraction of clonotypes was about 5% for naive CD4, over 3% for naive CD8, 2% to 2.5% for memory CD4, and around 0.4% for memory CD8. Even with the large sequencing depth, rarefaction of the sorted-subset datasets indicated that sequencing was incomplete. Sampling was restricted to blood, and TCR repertoires in tissues likely differ from the TCR repertoires found in blood. Compared with non-shared clonotypes, clonotypes shared by all four sorted-subset donors had higher generation probabilities. Pairwise subsampling led to the expectation that sequencing depth would affect the degree of clonotype sharing among donors. The small number of donors limited the genetic and exposure-history diversity represented.

The germline V gene yields MGHRA for CDR1 and YSYEKL for CDR2. Trimming takes 0 bases from V and 5 bases from J, and the germline ends sit 20 bases apart. The CDR3 starts with the cysteine, ends with the phenylalanine, and has 19 residues. The DNA shown is the 57-base CDR3, in frame from base 1. The donors were healthy, HIV-negative adults with no recently reported acute infections or vaccinations. Every donor was a Caucasian adult residing in Nashville, Tennessee, USA. CD4+ T cells were enriched by magnetic negative selection; naive cells were then positively selected on CD45RA, and the negative fraction formed the memory subset. After blood collection by leukapheresis, PBMCs were isolated using Ficoll-Histopaque density gradient centrifugation and then cryopreserved in the vapor phase of liquid nitrogen. Purity and quantity of every magnetically sorted T cell population were checked by analytical flow cytometry. From each sorted fraction, genomic DNA was isolated and quantified by UV absorbance on a Nanodrop 2000c.

The chain links TRBV4-1 with TRBJ2-6; the D gene could be either TRBD1 or TRBD2, each agreeing at 6 bases. This sequence was found in a woman aged 25 to 39 in good health. Sequencing was performed on memory CD4+ T cells sorted from blood. According to the study, the label for this sample's cell subset or site signals: CD45RA-negative fraction. The CDR3 region: CASSQDQPRTGARANVLTF. Read as DNA, the sequence is TGCGCCAGCAGCCAAGATCAACCTCGAACGGGGGCTAGGGCCAACGTCCTGACTTTC.